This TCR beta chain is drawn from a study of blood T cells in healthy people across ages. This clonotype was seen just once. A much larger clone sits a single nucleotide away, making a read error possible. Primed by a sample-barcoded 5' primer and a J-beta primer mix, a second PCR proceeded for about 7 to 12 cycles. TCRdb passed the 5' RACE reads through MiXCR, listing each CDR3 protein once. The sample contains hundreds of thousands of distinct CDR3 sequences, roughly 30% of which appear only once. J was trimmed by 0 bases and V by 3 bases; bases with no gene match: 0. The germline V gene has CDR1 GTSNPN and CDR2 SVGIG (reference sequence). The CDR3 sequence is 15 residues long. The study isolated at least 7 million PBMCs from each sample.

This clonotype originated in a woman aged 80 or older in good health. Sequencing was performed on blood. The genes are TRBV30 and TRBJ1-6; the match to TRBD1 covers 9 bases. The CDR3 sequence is CAWRQGASYNSPLHF. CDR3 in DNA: TGTGCCTGGAGACAGGGGGCCTCCTATAATTCACCCCTCCACTTT.